In this sample, the clone carrying this T cell receptor beta chain turned up a few times. Its antigen remains unknown. cDNA molecules, individually, were tagged with unique molecular identifiers. TCRdb used MiXCR to reprocess the 5' RACE reads, holding one entry per CDR3 protein. The sample has 65,000 to 95,000 distinct CDR3 sequences; 8.5% to 10% are singletons. This sample was included in a study of early T cells in non-severe SARS-CoV-2 infection. Looking at the study overall: Whole-blood bulk RNA, unsorted, was sequenced, and chains were unpaired.

This CDR3 has 15 residues. Germline-derived CDR1 and CDR2 are MGHRA and YSYEKL. V lost 4 bases, J lost 0 bases, and 10 bases lay in between. Study-level findings and limits: VDJdb-based matching was biased toward anti-spike CD8 responses and missed private and CD4 specificities.

This rearrangement joins TRBV4-1 to TRBJ1-3; D is unresolved. Sequencing was performed on whole blood. The receptor was derived from an adult who was a healthcare worker with PCR-confirmed SARS-CoV-2 infection or an uninfected control (not recorded which). Written as DNA, the CDR3 is TGCGCCAGCAGCCCCGGGCCGAGCTCTGGAAACACCATATATTTT. This translates into CASSPGPSSGNTIYF.